Listed below are T cell receptor beta chains from one sample, sequenced in a study of cytotoxic CD8 clonotypes in ibrutinib-treated CLL. The repertoire was sequenced with immunoSEQ multiplex PCR; TCRdb's copy has only in-frame clones and lacks some. The data contain 100,000 to 150,000 clones, 75% to 90% of them seen just once; the ten biggest clones take up approximately 2%. Specimen: PBMCs, collected after 24 months of ibrutinib treatment. Source of these receptors: a human donor with chronic lymphocytic leukemia. Both conserved end residues are part of each CDR3. The D gene is left open where the match is weak. Expanded clones get a size class; other rows say once, few or many, or leave the size out.

CDR3 protein	CDR3 DNA	clone size	V gene	J gene	D gene
CASSYSTGRTEAFF	TGTGCCAGCAGTTACTCGACGGGGAGGACTGAAGCTTTCTTT	once	TRBV6-5	TRBJ1-1	NA
CASSRYRGDYGYTF	TGTGCCAGCAGCCGCTACAGGGGGGACTATGGCTACACCTTC	NA	TRBV5-8	TRBJ1-2	TRBD1
CASSEGERRYEQYF	TGTGCCAGCAGTGAAGGGGAAAGGCGCTACGAGCAGTACTTC	NA	TRBV2	TRBJ2-7	NA
CASSESGLAGGPAGNEQFF	TGCGCCAGCAGTGAGTCCGGACTAGCGGGAGGGCCCGCCGGCAATGAGCAGTTCTTC	NA	TRBV10-1	TRBJ2-1	TRBD2
CASSPARGWRTDTQYF	TGCGCCAGCAGCCCCGCTAGGGGTTGGCGCACAGATACGCAGTATTTT	NA	TRBV5-1	TRBJ2-3	NA
CASSLFLRGGRAAETEAFF	TGTGCCAGCAGTTTATTTCTCCGGGGTGGAAGGGCCGCGGAGACTGAAGCTTTCTTT	NA	TRBV28	TRBJ1-1	NA
CASTGRAEAFF	TGTGCCAGCACAGGTCGGGCTGAAGCTTTCTTT	NA	TRBV28	TRBJ1-1	NA
CASSLSHPVEQFF	TGTGCCAGCAGCTTAAGTCACCCGGTTGAGCAGTTCTTC	few	TRBV7-2	TRBJ2-1	NA
CSAKPGMNTEAFF	TGCAGCGCCAAGCCTGGCATGAACACTGAAGCTTTCTTT	NA	TRBV29-1	TRBJ1-1	NA
CAWAGAVGPGTGVYEQYF	TGTGCCTGGGCCGGGGCGGTAGGCCCCGGGACAGGGGTATACGAGCAGTACTTC	NA	TRBV30	TRBJ2-7	TRBD1
CASSLADSWGNEQFF	TGTGCCAGCAGTTTAGCGGACAGTTGGGGGAATGAGCAGTTCTTC	NA	TRBV27	TRBJ2-1	NA
CASSFGGFNGNTIYF	TGTGCCAGCAGCTTCGGGGGGTTCAATGGAAACACCATATATTTT	few	TRBV5-5	TRBJ1-3	NA
CASSKEGDGNSNQPQHF	TGTGCCAGCAGCAAAGAGGGCGACGGTAATAGCAATCAGCCCCAGCATTTT	NA	TRBV21-1	TRBJ1-5	NA
CASRTGTGTGELFF	TGTGCCAGCAGGACCGGGACAGGGACCGGGGAGCTGTTTTTT	NA	TRBV7-9	TRBJ2-2	TRBD1